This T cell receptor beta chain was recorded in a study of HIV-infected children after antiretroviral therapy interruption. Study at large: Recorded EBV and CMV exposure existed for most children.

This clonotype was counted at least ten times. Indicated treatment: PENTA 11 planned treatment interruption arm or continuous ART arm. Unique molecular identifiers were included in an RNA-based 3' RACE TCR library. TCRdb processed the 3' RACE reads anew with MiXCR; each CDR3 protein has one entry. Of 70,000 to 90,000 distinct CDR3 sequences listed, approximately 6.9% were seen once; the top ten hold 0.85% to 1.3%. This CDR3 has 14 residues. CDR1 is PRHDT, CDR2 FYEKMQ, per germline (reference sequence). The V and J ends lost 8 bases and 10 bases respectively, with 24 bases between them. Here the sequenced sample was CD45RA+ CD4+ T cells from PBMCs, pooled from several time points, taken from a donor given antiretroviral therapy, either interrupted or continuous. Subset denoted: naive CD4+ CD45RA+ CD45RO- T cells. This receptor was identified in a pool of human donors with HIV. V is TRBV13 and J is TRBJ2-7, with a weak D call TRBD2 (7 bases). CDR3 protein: CASSLGTGGAEQYF. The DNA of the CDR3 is TGTGCCAGCTCTCTCGGGACTGGGGGGGCTGAACAGTACTTC.